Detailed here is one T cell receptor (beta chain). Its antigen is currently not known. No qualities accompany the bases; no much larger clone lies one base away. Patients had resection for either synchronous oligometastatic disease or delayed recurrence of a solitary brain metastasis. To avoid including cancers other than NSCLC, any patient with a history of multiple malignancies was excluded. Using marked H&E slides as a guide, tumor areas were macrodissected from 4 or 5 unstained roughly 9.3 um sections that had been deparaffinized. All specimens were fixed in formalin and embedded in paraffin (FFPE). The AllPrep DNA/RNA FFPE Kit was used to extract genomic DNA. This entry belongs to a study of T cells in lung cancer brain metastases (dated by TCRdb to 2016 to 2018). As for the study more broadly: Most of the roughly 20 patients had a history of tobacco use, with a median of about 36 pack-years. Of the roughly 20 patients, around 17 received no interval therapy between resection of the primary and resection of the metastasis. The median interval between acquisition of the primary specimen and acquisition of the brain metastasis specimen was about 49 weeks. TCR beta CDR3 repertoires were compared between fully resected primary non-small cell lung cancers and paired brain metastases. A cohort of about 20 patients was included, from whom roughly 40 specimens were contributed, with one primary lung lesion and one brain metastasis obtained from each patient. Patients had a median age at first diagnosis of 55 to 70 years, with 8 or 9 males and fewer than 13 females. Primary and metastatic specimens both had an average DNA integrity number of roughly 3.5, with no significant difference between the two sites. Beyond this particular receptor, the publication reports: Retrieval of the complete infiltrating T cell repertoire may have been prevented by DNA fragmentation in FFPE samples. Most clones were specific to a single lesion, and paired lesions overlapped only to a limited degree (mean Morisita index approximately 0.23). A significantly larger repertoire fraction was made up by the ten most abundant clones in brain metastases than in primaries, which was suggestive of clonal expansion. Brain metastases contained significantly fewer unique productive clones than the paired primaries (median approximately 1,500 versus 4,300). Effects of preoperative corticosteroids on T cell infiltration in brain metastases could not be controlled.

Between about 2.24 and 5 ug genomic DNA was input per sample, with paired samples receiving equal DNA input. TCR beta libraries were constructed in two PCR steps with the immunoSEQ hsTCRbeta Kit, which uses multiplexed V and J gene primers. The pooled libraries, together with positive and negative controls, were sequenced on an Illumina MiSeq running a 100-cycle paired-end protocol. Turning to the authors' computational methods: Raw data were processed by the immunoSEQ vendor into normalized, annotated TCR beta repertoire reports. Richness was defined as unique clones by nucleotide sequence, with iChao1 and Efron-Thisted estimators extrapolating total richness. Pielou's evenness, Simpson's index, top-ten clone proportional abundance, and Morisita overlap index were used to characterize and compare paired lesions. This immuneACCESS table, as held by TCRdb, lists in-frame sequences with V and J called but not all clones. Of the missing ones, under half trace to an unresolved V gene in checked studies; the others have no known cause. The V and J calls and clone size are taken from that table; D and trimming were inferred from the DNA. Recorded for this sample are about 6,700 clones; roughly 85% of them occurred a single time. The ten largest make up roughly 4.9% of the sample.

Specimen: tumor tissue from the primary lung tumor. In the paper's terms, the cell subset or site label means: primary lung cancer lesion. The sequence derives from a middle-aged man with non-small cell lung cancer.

In nucleotide form, the sequence is TGCAGCGTTGCGGACACGAGCTCCTACGAGCAGTACTTC. It specifies CSVADTSSYEQYF. Rearrangement joined TRBV29-1 to TRBJ2-7, with TRBD1 as a weak D call on 5 bases. The CDR3 measures 13 amino acids from cysteine to phenylalanine. Only the CDR3 region is kept as DNA, spanning 39 bases read in frame from base 1. CDR1 SQVTM and CDR2 ANQGSEA were looked up in the germline V gene. Deletion took 4 bases off V and 0 bases off J, with a span of 10 bases between the germline ends.